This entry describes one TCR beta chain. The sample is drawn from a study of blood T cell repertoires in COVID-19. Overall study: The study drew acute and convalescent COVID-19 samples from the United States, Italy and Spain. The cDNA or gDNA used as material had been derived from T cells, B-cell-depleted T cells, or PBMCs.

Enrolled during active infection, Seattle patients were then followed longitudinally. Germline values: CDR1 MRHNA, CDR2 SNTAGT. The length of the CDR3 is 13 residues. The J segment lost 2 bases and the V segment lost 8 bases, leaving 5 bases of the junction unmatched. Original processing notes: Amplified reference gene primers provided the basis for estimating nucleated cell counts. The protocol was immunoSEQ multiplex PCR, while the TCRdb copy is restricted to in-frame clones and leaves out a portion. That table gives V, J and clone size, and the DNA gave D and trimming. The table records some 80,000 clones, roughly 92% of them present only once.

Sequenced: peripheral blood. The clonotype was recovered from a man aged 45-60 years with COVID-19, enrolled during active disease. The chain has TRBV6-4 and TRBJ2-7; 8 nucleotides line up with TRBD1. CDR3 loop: CASARDRTYEQYV. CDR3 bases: TGTGCCAGCGCCCGGGACAGGACCTACGAGCAGTACGTC.